This TCR beta chain is drawn from a study of T cell repertoires in cytomegalovirus infection. Turning to the study itself: Both recently identified HLA-C-restricted and well-studied HLA-B-restricted CMV epitopes were used in the study. Public signatures in TCR beta pointed to CMV infection and matching HLA type. General study findings and limits: There were HLA-C-restricted CMV-specific TCR beta clonotypes dominating the ex vivo response. People with CMV and the relevant HLA were identified by cumulative public TCR beta family frequency.

About this clonotype itself: Its antigen remains unidentified.

TCRdb fed the reads into MiXCR, producing one record per CDR3 protein. This sample carries roughly 570,000 distinct CDR3 sequences, under 45% of them seen once, and the ten largest clones take about 48%. Germline V gives CDR1 LGHNA, CDR2 YSLEER. This CDR3 has 16 amino acids. The ends were cut back, 1 base at V and 3 bases at J, with 13 bases in the middle. Specimen: cultured PBMCs, collected from culture after CMV antigen stimulation. The source is a human donor in good health (CMV status not recorded). Some clones in this sample may be carry-over from other donors' samples. The V and J genes are TRBV4-3 and TRBJ2-1, with a possible D match to TRBD1 (5 bases). For the CDR3, the DNA is TGCGCCAGCAGCCAAGGGCTAGGGGCTCTCTACAATGAGCAGTTCTTC. Its protein is CASSQGLGALYNEQFF.